The entry that follows covers one T cell receptor beta chain sequence. The entry originates in a study of T cell changes during pregnancy in multiple sclerosis. The CDR3 sequence is 13 residues long. Trimming took off 4 bases at V and 5 bases at J, with 11 bases between the two ends. Germline values: CDR1 MNHNS, CDR2 SASEGT. Sequencing used immunoSEQ multiplex PCR; TCRdb keeps in-frame clones, though not all of them. The sample yields roughly 40,000 clones, 91% seen once. This sample comprised CD8+ T cells from peripheral blood mononuclear cells, obtained before pregnancy. This sequence originates from a female donor with multiple sclerosis, enrolled in a pregnancy study. The chain couples TRBV6-1 to TRBJ2-5; D gene uncertain. This CDR3 is CASSAIRIETQYF. Written as DNA, the CDR3 is TGTGCCAGCAGTGCGATCAGGATTGAGACCCAGTACTTC.